Sequencing of this T cell receptor (beta chain) was carried out in a study of T cell repertoires in cytomegalovirus infection. Looking at the study overall: Indications of both CMV infection and matching HLA type were provided by public TCR beta signatures.

The CDR3 has 15 amino acids. The germline V and J ends were trimmed by 3 bases and 2 bases, with 13 bases remaining between them. CDR1 and CDR2 from the germline V gene are SGDLS and YYNGEE. Remarks on this clonotype: The antigen is not known.

TCRdb processed the reads anew with MiXCR; each CDR3 protein has one entry. The data show 150,000 to 200,000 distinct CDR3 sequences, roughly 9% seen once. The study's findings and limits: Predominance within the ex vivo response was attributable to HLA-C-restricted CMV-specific TCR beta clonotypes. People with CMV and the relevant HLA were identified by cumulative public TCR beta family frequency.

Sample: PBMCs. V usage is TRBV9 and J usage is TRBJ2-3; D may be TRBD2 (6 bases). This receptor was taken from a human donor in good health (CMV status not recorded). Some clones in this sample may be carry-over from other donors' samples. Written as DNA, the CDR3 is TGTGCCAGCAGCGGCGGGACCGTCGTCACAGATACGCAGTATTTT. Its protein is CASSGGTVVTDTQYF. Complete variable domain (other parts from reference TRBV9 and TRBJ2-3): DSGVTQTPKHLITATGQRVTLRCSPRSGDLSVYWYQQSLDQGLQFLIQYYNGEERAKGNILERFSAQQFPDLHSELNLSSLELGDSALYFCASSGGTVVTDTQYFGPGTRLTVL.